These 27 T cell receptor beta chains originate from one sample sequenced in a study of vaccination and CD4 T cells after COVID-19. Cultured CD4+ T cells had their DNA profiled by the Oncomine TCR Beta short-read assay. TCRdb re-called the PCR reads with MiXCR, one entry per CDR3 protein. The table has around 13,000 distinct CDR3 sequences, 35% seen once. The treatment was: approximately nine-day PBMC culture with coronavirus spike peptide pools or control peptides (ViraFEST assay). Their cognate antigens are unknown. The specimen was CD4+ T cells from blood, cultured in vitro. The receptors derive from a human donor who had recovered from COVID-19.

The rearrangement links TRBV19 to TRBJ2-3; 9 bases fit TRBD1. The V gene's germline CDR1 is LNHDA and CDR2 SQIVND (reference sequence). CDR3 size: 16 residues. Trimming removed 0 bases from V and 5 bases from J; junction bases left unmatched: 6. DNA for the CDR3: TGTGCCAGTAGTATAGATCAAGGACAGGGGCTAGATACGCAGTATTTT. The encoded protein is CASSIDQGQGLDTQYF.

This clonotype was picked up a small number of times. The V gene is TRBV6-1, the J gene TRBJ2-7; 8 bases agree with TRBD2. Germline CDR1 and CDR2: MNHNS and SASEGT. There are 15 residues in the CDR3. The J segment lost 4 bases and the V segment lost 9 bases, leaving 14 bases of the junction unmatched. The CDR3, as DNA: TGTGCCAGAACACCATCCGGGACTAGACCATACGAGCAGTACTTC. This gives the protein CARTPSGTRPYEQYF.

The rearrangement links TRBV7-2 to TRBJ1-4; D ambiguous. With 5 bases removed from V and 1 base from J, the gap between germline ends came to 11 bases. Germline assignment: CDR1 SGHTA and CDR2 FQGNSA. The CDR3 runs 15 residues. The CDR3, as DNA: TGTGCCAGCAGCCCTTGGACCGGAACTAATGAAAAACTGTTTTTT. Translation: CASSPWTGTNEKLFF.

The chain recombines TRBV28 with TRBJ2-3; possible D gene TRBD2, 6 bases. Germline V gene data show CDR1 as MDHEN and CDR2 as SYDVKM. With 8 bases removed from V and 6 bases from J, the gap between germline ends came to 21 bases. There are 15 residues in the CDR3. The CDR3 DNA reads as TGTGCCAGCCTACGAACCGGGACTGGAGAGGATACGCAGTATTTT. It yields the protein CASLRTGTGEDTQYF.

Only a few counts were recorded for this clonotype. V usage is TRBV20-1 and J usage is TRBJ2-1; 11 bases line up with TRBD2. The J segment lost 4 bases and the V segment lost 6 bases, leaving 11 bases of the junction unmatched. Germline V gene data show CDR1 as DFQATT and CDR2 as SNEGSKA (reference sequence). CDR3 length equals 16 residues. The CDR3 nucleotides are TGCAGTGCCACTGAGGTAGCGGGAGGGCCTTACAATGAGCAGTTCTTC. It yields the protein CSATEVAGGPYNEQFF.

The chain recombines TRBV19 with TRBJ2-2, with 7 positions matching TRBD2. Germline CDR1 reads LNHDA; CDR2 reads SQIVND (reference sequence). The CDR3 loop spans 15 amino acids. The trim removed 5 bases at V and 5 bases at J, leaving 8 bases unmatched. This chain's CDR3 is CASSFQRDGTGELFF. The CDR3 nucleotides read TGTGCCAGTAGTTTCCAGCGGGATGGAACCGGGGAGCTGTTTTTT.

The V gene is TRBV6-4, the J gene TRBJ2-3; 8 bases fit TRBD2. Trimming cost V 4 bases and J 3 bases; bases outside gene matches: 0. The CDR3 spans 13 residues. The germline CDR1 and CDR2 sequences are MRHNA and SNTAGT. The CDR3 is CASSASGTDTQYF. The CDR3, as DNA: TGTGCCAGCAGTGCTAGCGGGACAGATACGCAGTATTTT.

This clonotype was observed a handful of times. This chain connects TRBV6-2 or TRBV6-3 to TRBJ2-7; 14 nucleotides match TRBD2. CDR3 size: 17 residues. The germline CDR1 and CDR2 sequences are MNHEY and SVGEGT. Trimming took 6 bases from V and 4 from J; bases not matched to a gene: 11. The CDR3 sequence: CASSIQSGLAGEYEQYF. The DNA for the CDR3 is TGTGCCAGCAGCATACAGTCGGGACTAGCGGGGGAGTACGAGCAGTACTTC.

This chain uses TRBV9 with TRBJ2-7; the D is unclear. CDR1 is SGDLS and CDR2 is YYNGEE in the germline V gene. The CDR3 has 21 amino acids. The V end lost 0 bases, the J end lost 3 bases, and 31 bases lay between the germline ends. This CDR3 is CASSVDLIDPSRFTSLYEQYF. Here the CDR3 DNA reads TGTGCCAGCAGCGTAGACCTAATAGACCCTAGTCGGTTCACCTCTCTCTACGAGCAGTACTTC.

The rearrangement links TRBV6-1 to TRBJ2-5; 7 bases agree with TRBD1. Germline V CDR1 and CDR2: MNHNS, SASEGT. This CDR3 region has 14 residues. V shed 5 bases, J shed 1 base, and the junction held 4 bases outside the gene matches. CDR3 DNA: TGTGCCAGCAGTAGACACAGGGGCCAAGAGACCCAGTACTTC. Translating gives CASSRHRGQETQYF.

V gene TRBV7-2 combines with J gene TRBJ1-3; D might be TRBD1 (6 bases). This CDR3 is built from 17 residues. Trimming shortened V by 1 base and J by 8 bases, and 21 bases separated the two germline ends. Per germline, CDR1 SGHTA and CDR2 FQGNSA. CDR3 sequence reads: CASSLEAMGGTGDTIYF. The CDR3 DNA sequence: TGTGCCAGCAGCTTAGAAGCTATGGGGGGCACCGGCGACACCATATATTTT.

There are a few counts of this clonotype. The J gene is TRBJ1-2, the V gene TRBV24-1; possibly TRBD1 for D (5 bases). With 3 bases removed from V and 3 bases from J, the gap between germline ends came to 13 bases. The germline V gene encodes CDR1 KGHDR and CDR2 SFDVKD. The CDR3 totals 15 residues. In DNA form, the CDR3 reads TGTGCCACCAGTGATCGCAAGGGACCGGACTATGGCTACACCTTC. It specifies CATSDRKGPDYGYTF.

This clonotype was seen only a few times. V is TRBV27 and J is TRBJ1-5, with a possible D match to TRBD1 (6 bases). V lost 4 bases and J 4 bases, leaving 14 bases between the germline ends. This CDR3 has 15 amino acids. The V gene's germline CDR1 is MNHEY and CDR2 SMNVEV (reference sequence). CDR3 residues: CASSWQGFGNQPQHF. In DNA form, the CDR3 reads TGTGCCAGCAGTTGGCAGGGGTTTGGGAATCAGCCCCAGCATTTT.

This chain links TRBV7-2 with TRBJ1-1; no reliable D call. The V gene's germline CDR1 is SGHTA and CDR2 FQGNSA. This CDR3 spans 14 amino acids. V lost 0 bases and J 5 bases, leaving 10 bases between the germline ends. The CDR3 bases are TGTGCCAGCAGCTTAGCCGGCAGAACGACTGAAGCTTTCTTT. This encodes CASSLAGRTTEAFF.

This clonotype was detected a few times. The gene calls are TRBV20-1 and TRBJ2-5; unclear D gene. The CDR3 runs to 11 residues. The ends were cut back, 4 bases at V and 3 bases at J, with 6 bases in the middle. CDR1 is DFQATT, CDR2 SNEGSKA, per germline (reference sequence). CDR3 region: CSATPKETQYF. For the CDR3, the DNA is TGCAGTGCTACCCCTAAAGAGACCCAGTACTTC.

This sequence joins TRBV7-6 and TRBJ2-1; TRBD2 aligns across 11 bases. The CDR3 totals 16 residues. Per the germline V gene, CDR1 is SGHVS and CDR2 is FNYEAQ. J gave up 9 bases and V 1 base, and 8 bases lay outside the gene matches. In nucleotides, the CDR3 is TGTGCCAGCAGCTTAGTTGGCCTAGCGGGAGGCGGTGAGCAGTTCTTC. Its protein product is CASSLVGLAGGGEQFF. The entire variable domain, with the rest obtained from reference TRBV7-6 and TRBJ2-1, is as follows: GAGVSQSPRYKVTKRGQDVALRCDPISGHVSLYWYRQALGQGPEFLTYFNYEAQQDKSGLPNDRFSAERPEGSISTLTIQRTEQRDSAMYRCASSLVGLAGGGEQFFGPGTRLTVL.

This clonotype was detected once. The J gene is TRBJ2-7, the V gene TRBV12-3 or TRBV12-4; 7 nucleotides line up with TRBD2. CDR3 length: 14 residues. The junction had 7 bases not matched to a gene; V was cut back by 7 bases and J by 1 base. CDR3 loop: CASTPTRGSYEQYF. CDR3 bases: TGTGCCAGCACCCCTACGCGGGGGTCCTACGAGCAGTACTTC.

The genes are TRBV2 and TRBJ2-7; 10 bases are shared with TRBD1. With V trimmed by 7 bases and J by 3 bases, 6 bases remained unmatched. The CDR3 consists of 14 residues. From germline, CDR1 is SNHLY and CDR2 FYNNEI. CDR3 in DNA: TGTGCCAGCACTAGACAGGGGGCGGGCTACGAGCAGTACTTC. It translates to CASTRQGAGYEQYF.

The chain couples TRBV4-1 to TRBJ2-2; 9 nucleotides match TRBD2. CDR3 size: 18 residues. Germline V CDR1 and CDR2: MGHRA, YSYEKL. With 0 bases clipped from V and 3 bases from J, the junction kept 8 bases outside the gene matches. CDR3 sequence: CASSQDRSGSADTGELFF. DNA for the CDR3: TGCGCCAGCAGCCAAGATCGTAGCGGGAGCGCTGACACCGGGGAGCTGTTTTTT.

The chain combines TRBV27 with TRBJ2-5; possibly TRBD1 for D (6 bases). Deletions cut 10 bases from V and 2 bases from J, with 11 bases between. This CDR3 spans 12 amino acids. From germline, CDR1 is MNHEY and CDR2 SMNVEV (reference sequence). CDR3 loop: CATADSQETQYF. For the CDR3, the DNA is TGTGCCACCGCGGACAGTCAAGAGACCCAGTACTTC.

This chain uses TRBV6-1 with TRBJ2-5; perhaps TRBD2 as D (6 bases). CDR1 is MNHNS, CDR2 SASEGT, per germline. V gave up 4 bases and J gave up 5 bases, with 11 bases separating them. The CDR3 is 13 amino acids. The CDR3 loop is CASSVLAFETQYF. CDR3 in DNA: TGTGCCAGCAGTGTACTAGCCTTCGAGACCCAGTACTTC.

This clonotype has a handful of counts. This chain joins TRBV2 and TRBJ2-3; D perhaps matches TRBD2 (5 bases). The V gene's germline CDR1 is SNHLY and CDR2 FYNNEI. The CDR3 totals 14 residues. Trimming removed 6 bases at V and 3 bases at J, with 13 bases between. CDR3 sequence (DNA): TGTGCCAGCAGGCTAGAAGGAGGAACAGATACGCAGTATTTT. Amino acid sequence: CASRLEGGTDTQYF.

This chain joins TRBV15 and TRBJ1-5; D perhaps matches TRBD1 (5 bases). This CDR3 contains 14 residues. CDR1 and CDR2 (germline): LNHNV, YYDKDF (reference sequence). Deletions cut 2 bases from V and 3 bases from J, with 8 bases between. CDR3 bases: TGTGCCACCAGCAGAAACAGGAACAATCAGCCCCAGCATTTT. Translated, it gives CATSRNRNNQPQHF. Drawing the rest from reference TRBV15 and TRBJ1-5, the complete variable domain is DAMVIQNPRYQVTQFGKPVTLSCSQTLNHNVMYWYQQKSSQAPKLLFHYYDKDFNNEADTPDNFQSRRPNTSFCFLDIRSPGLGDTAMYLCATSRNRNNQPQHFGDGTRLSIL.

This clonotype was detected only a few times. The gene calls are TRBV28 and TRBJ1-2; D not resolved. Trimming stripped 1 base from V and 8 bases from J, with 17 bases between. This CDR3 region has 15 residues. CDR1 and CDR2 (germline): MDHEN, SYDVKM. The CDR3 here is CASSLYEGSRGGYTF. The CDR3 DNA is TGTGCCAGCAGTTTATATGAAGGGAGTCGAGGGGGCTACACCTTC.

The chain joins TRBV5-6 to TRBJ1-2; 8 nucleotides agree with TRBD1. The germline CDR1 and CDR2 sequences are SGHDT and YYEEEE. The CDR3 runs 14 residues. J gave up 4 bases and V 4 bases, and 6 bases lay outside the gene matches. The CDR3 DNA follows: TGTGCCAGCAGCCAAAACCAGGGGGCCTATGGCTACACCTTC. Translating it yields CASSQNQGAYGYTF.

This clonotype was detected only a few times. The genes are TRBV19 and TRBJ1-1, with a weak D call TRBD1 (5 bases). The CDR3 has 13 residues. Germline CDR1 and CDR2: LNHDA and SQIVND (reference sequence). V was shortened by 6 bases and J by 0 bases, with 8 bases between the two germline ends. The CDR3 protein is CASSGGLNTEAFF. Here the CDR3 DNA reads TGTGCCAGTAGCGGGGGGTTGAACACTGAAGCTTTCTTT. Supplemented by reference TRBV19 and TRBJ1-1, the full variable domain reads DGGITQSPKYLFRKEGQNVTLSCEQNLNHDAMYWYRQDPGQGLRLIYYSQIVNDFQKGDIAEGYSVSREKKESFPLTVTSAQKNPTAFYLCASSGGLNTEAFFGQGTRLTVV.

The chain uses TRBV6-5 and TRBJ2-2; TRBD1 is a possible D gene (5 bases). The CDR3 runs to 15 residues. The V end lost 3 bases, the J end lost 1 base, and 9 bases lay between the germline ends. Germline CDR1 reads MNHEY; CDR2 reads SVGAGI. The CDR3 is CASSYGAENTGELFF. CDR3 DNA sequence: TGTGCCAGCAGTTATGGGGCGGAGAACACCGGGGAGCTGTTTTTT.